Presented here are 23 T cell receptor beta chains from one specimen sequenced in a study of blood T cell repertoires in COVID-19. Profiling relied on immunoSEQ multiplex PCR, and the TCRdb table lists in-frame clones only, not all of them. Among approximately 320,000 clones listed, roughly 87% were seen once. Material: PBMCs or T cells enriched from blood (not recorded which). All receptors come from a woman aged 18-30 years who had recovered from COVID-19.

The CDR3: CASSQGAGPNEKLFF. CDR3 in DNA: TGTGCCAGCAGCCAAGGCGCAGGGCCAAATGAAAAACTGTTTTTT. The V and J genes are TRBV14 and TRBJ1-4, with D perhaps TRBD1 (5 bases). V was cut by 1 base and J by 5 bases, with 11 bases left in between. This CDR3 comprises 15 residues. In germline, CDR1 is SGHDN, CDR2 FVKESK.

The rearrangement links TRBV2 to TRBJ1-2; D may be TRBD1 (6 bases). CDR3 length equals 15 residues. The germline V gene encodes CDR1 SNHLY and CDR2 FYNNEI. V lost 4 bases, J lost 0 bases, and 12 bases lay in between. As DNA, the CDR3 is TGTGCCAGCAGTGGGACAGTTCATCCTAACTATGGCTACACCTTC. It translates to CASSGTVHPNYGYTF.

The CDR3 loop is CASSSGTSGAYNEQFF. As DNA, the CDR3 is TGTGCCAGCAGTTCCGGGACTAGCGGAGCCTACAATGAGCAGTTCTTC. This sequence joins TRBV28 and TRBJ2-1, with 11 bases that match TRBD2. After removal of 4 bases from V and 2 bases from J, the junction contained 4 bases not matched to a gene. Germline V CDR1 and CDR2: MDHEN, SYDVKM. This CDR3 has 16 residues. The full variable domain, with the rest looked up from reference TRBV28 and TRBJ2-1, is DVKVTQSSRYLVKRTGEKVFLECVQDMDHENMFWYRQDPGLGLRLIYFSYDVKMKEKGDIPEGYSVSREKKERFSLILESASTNQTSMYLCASSSGTSGAYNEQFFGPGTRLTVL.

V gene TRBV3-1 (or the pseudogene TRBV3-2) combines with J gene TRBJ2-5, with D tentatively TRBD1 (5 bases). Germline V CDR1 and CDR2: LGHDT, YNNKEL (reference sequence). This CDR3 is 17 amino acids long. V was shortened by 0 bases and J by 0 bases, with 14 bases between the two germline ends. CDR3 in DNA: TGTGCCAGCAGCCAAGATCAATCTGACAGATACCAAGAGACCCAGTACTTC. Residues: CASSQDQSDRYQETQYF.

The V and J genes are TRBV5-6 and TRBJ1-5; D gene uncertain. Trimming shortened V by 2 bases and J by 0 bases, and 15 bases separated the two germline ends. This CDR3 comprises 17 residues. Germline CDR1 is SGHDT and CDR2 is YYEEEE. The CDR3 coding sequence is TGTGCCAGCAGCTTAACGGCCGGAGGTTATAGCAATCAGCCCCAGCATTTT. Encoded protein: CASSLTAGGYSNQPQHF.

The gene calls are TRBV5-6 and TRBJ2-4; TRBD1 aligns across 9 bases. CDR3 length: 18 residues. CDR1 and CDR2 (germline): SGHDT, YYEEEE. Trimming removed 4 bases from V and 0 bases from J; junction bases left unmatched: 11. In nucleotides, the CDR3 is TGTGCCAGCAGCCCCATACCGCGACAGGGGGGAGCCAAAAACATTCAGTACTTC. Protein product: CASSPIPRQGGAKNIQYF.

The chain combines TRBV7-8 with TRBJ1-1, with D possibly being TRBD1 (6 bases). This CDR3 has 17 residues. With 1 base removed from V and 4 bases from J, the gap between germline ends came to 19 bases. Germline V gives CDR1 SGHVS, CDR2 FQNEAQ. The CDR3 nucleotides are TGTGCCAGCAGCTTAGGTGGGGGGGCGCTGAGCATCACTGAAGCTTTCTTT. It codes for CASSLGGGALSITEAFF.

CDR3 sequence: CASSLGGPGGGNEQYF. In nucleotides, the CDR3 is TGTGCCAGCAGCTTAGGAGGTCCCGGGGGAGGAAACGAGCAGTACTTC. The V call is TRBV7-2, the J call TRBJ2-7; D is perhaps TRBD2 (6 bases). Trimming pared 1 base from V and 5 bases from J, leaving 18 bases between. Germline V gives CDR1 SGHTA, CDR2 FQGNSA. CDR3 length equals 16 residues.

The J gene is TRBJ2-5, the V gene TRBV9; a weak D match, TRBD2 (6 bases). Trimming took off 3 bases at V and 5 bases at J, with 17 bases between the two ends. This CDR3 is built from 15 residues. The germline CDR1 and CDR2 sequences are SGDLS and YYNGEE. The CDR3 DNA reads TGTGCCAGCAGCGCCCGTCTCGCGGCGGGGGAGACCCAGTACTTC. Its translation is CASSARLAAGETQYF.

The chain combines TRBV5-5 with TRBJ2-1; TRBD1 is a possible D gene (6 bases). Trimming shortened V by 5 bases and J by 0 bases, and 15 bases separated the two germline ends. The length of the CDR3 is 16 residues. CDR1 is SGHKS, CDR2 YYEKEE, per germline (reference sequence). Here the CDR3 reads CASRLGASSSYNEQFF. The CDR3 coding sequence is TGTGCCAGCAGACTGGGGGCCTCAAGCTCCTACAATGAGCAGTTCTTC.

The chain employs TRBV11-2 and TRBJ1-4, with 9 bases that match TRBD1. CDR1 SGHAT and CDR2 FQNNGV come from the germline V gene. The CDR3 has 17 amino acids. V shed 1 base, J shed 4 bases, and the junction held 7 bases outside the gene matches. This CDR3 reads CASSLGRTGAFNEKLFF. CDR3 coding DNA: TGTGCCAGCAGCTTAGGTCGGACAGGGGCCTTTAATGAAAAACTGTTTTTT. Full variable domain (missing parts from reference TRBV11-2 and TRBJ1-4): EAGVAQSPRYKIIEKRQSVAFWCNPISGHATLYWYQQILGQGPKLLIQFQNNGVVDDSQLPKDRFSAERLKGVDSTLKIQPAKLEDSAVYLCASSLGRTGAFNEKLFFGSGTQLSVL.

The V gene is TRBV12-3 or TRBV12-4, the J gene TRBJ2-5, with D perhaps TRBD1 (6 bases). CDR3 length: 13 residues. The V end was cut by 3 bases, the J end by 4 bases, with 9 bases between. CDR3 nucleotide sequence: TGTGCCAGCAGTTTCCTGGACAGAGAGACCCAGTACTTC. It specifies CASSFLDRETQYF.

V is TRBV6-2 or TRBV6-3 and J is TRBJ2-7; maybe TRBD1 (6 bases). Trimming cost V 7 bases and J 2 bases, with 12 bases left between them. The germline gives CDR1 MNHEY, CDR2 SVGEGT. The CDR3 is 13 amino acids. This CDR3 reads CASNPTGPYEQYF. DNA of the CDR3: TGTGCCAGCAACCCGACAGGCCCCTACGAGCAGTACTTC.

The V gene is TRBV5-1, the J gene TRBJ1-1, with 8 nucleotides matching TRBD1. J lost 2 bases, V lost 4 bases, and 4 bases had no gene match. From germline, CDR1 is SGHRS and CDR2 YFSETQ. The CDR3 runs to 14 residues. The CDR3 sequence is CASSQQGDNTEAFF. CDR3 in DNA: TGCGCCAGCAGCCAACAGGGGGATAACACTGAAGCTTTCTTT.

The chain combines TRBV2 with TRBJ2-7; D is undetermined. The CDR3 extends over 13 amino acids. Germline CDR1 SNHLY, CDR2 FYNNEI. The V end was cut by 2 bases, the J end by 0 bases, with 5 bases between. The CDR3 loop reads CASSEYSSYEQYF. The CDR3 nucleotides read TGTGCCAGCAGTGAATATAGCTCCTACGAGCAGTACTTC.

The chain's CDR3 is CASSREGTGVQTF. The CDR3 bases are TGTGCCAGCAGCCGGGAAGGGACAGGGGTTCAAACCTTC. This chain joins TRBV7-9 and TRBJ1-2; 10 nucleotides match TRBD1. Germline CDR1 reads SEHNR; CDR2 reads FQNEAQ (reference sequence). The CDR3 has 13 amino acids. The trim removed 5 bases at V and 14 bases at J, leaving 11 bases unmatched.

The CDR3 region is CASSILRGQGPYEQYF. The CDR3 DNA is TGTGCCAGCAGTATCCTCCGGGGACAGGGACCCTACGAGCAGTACTTC. V and J are TRBV27 and TRBJ2-7, with 9 bases aligning to TRBD1. Germline trimming cut 5 bases from V and 2 bases from J; bases unmatched to any gene: 10. The CDR3 is 16 residues long. Germline CDR1 is MNHEY and CDR2 is SMNVEV (reference sequence).

The chain employs TRBV12-3 or TRBV12-4 and TRBJ1-2, with unresolved D. The CDR3 has 13 amino acids. Trimming pared 8 bases from V and 8 bases from J, leaving 18 bases between. The CDR3 loop reads CASRRNGVRGYTF. For the CDR3, the DNA is TGTGCCAGCCGGCGGAACGGGGTACGCGGCTACACCTTC.

V gene TRBV10-3 combines with J gene TRBJ1-6; 8 bases are shared with TRBD1. This CDR3 contains 15 residues. Germline CDR1 and CDR2: ENHRY and SYGVKD. Trimming at V came to 10 bases and at J to 6 bases, leaving 11 bases not matched to a gene. CDR3 coding DNA: TGTGCCACGACAGGGGTCGACAAACCTAATTCACCCCTCCACTTT. This encodes CATTGVDKPNSPLHF.

The chain employs TRBV7-9 and TRBJ1-5; TRBD1 matches 7 bases. The ends lost 5 bases at V and 11 bases at J; junction bases unmatched: 12. CDR3 size: 14 residues. Germline lookup yields CDR1 SEHNR and CDR2 FQNEAQ (reference sequence). The CDR3 nucleotides read TGTGCCAGCAGCCTGGGACAGCCAGGGCAGTCCCAGCATTTT. Translation: CASSLGQPGQSQHF.

Here the CDR3 reads CATSEGLEGIYGYTF. CDR3 bases: TGTGCCACCAGCGAGGGCTTAGAGGGAATCTATGGCTACACCTTC. The chain carries TRBV15 and TRBJ1-2; D gene unclear. V gave up 5 bases and J gave up 4 bases, with 17 bases separating them. The CDR3 extends over 15 amino acids. Germline CDR1 LNHNV, CDR2 YYDKDF (reference sequence).

The chain couples TRBV6-6 to TRBJ1-6, with 7 bases that match TRBD1. Trimming cost V 7 bases and J 5 bases; bases outside gene matches: 8. The CDR3 runs to 15 residues. From germline, CDR1 is MNHNY and CDR2 SVGAGI (reference sequence). The CDR3 sequence is CASTITGTDNSPLHF. Here the CDR3 DNA reads TGTGCCAGCACTATCACCGGGACAGATAATTCACCCCTCCACTTT.

This chain links TRBV11-3 with TRBJ2-3, with 7 bases lining up with TRBD2. The germline V gene has CDR1 SGHNT and CDR2 YENEEA. This CDR3 has 15 residues. The trim removed 5 bases at V and 6 bases at J, leaving 11 bases unmatched. CDR3 amino acids: CASSPRREPRDTQYF. CDR3 coding DNA: TGTGCCAGCAGCCCTCGGCGGGAGCCGAGGGATACGCAGTATTTT.